A single sample is the source of the 13 T cell receptor beta chains below, sequenced in a study of blood T cell repertoires in COVID-19. Some clones are missing from TCRdb's copy, which holds only in-frame ones; the method was immunoSEQ multiplex PCR. Among 250,000 to 350,000 clones listed, 80% to 95% were seen once. Sequencing was performed on peripheral blood. These receptors all come from a woman in her 30s with COVID-19, enrolled during active disease.

This chain uses TRBV21-1 with TRBJ2-1; whether TRBD2, the table's D call, matches the DNA was not checked. TRBV21-1 is termed a pseudogene. This CDR3 comprises 18 residues. The CDR3: CASSKGVDSGSSYNEQFF. The CDR3 DNA sequence: TGTGCCAGCAGCAAAGGGGTTGATAGCGGAAGCTCCTACAATGAGCAGTTCTTC.

Of note for this clone: The sample contains more than one DNA sequence encoding this CDR3. V and J are TRBV18 and TRBJ1-1; the match to TRBD1 covers 8 bases. Unmatched junction bases numbered 3, after V lost 5 bases and J lost 1 base. CDR1 is KGHSH, CDR2 LQKENI, per germline. The CDR3 contains 14 residues. The CDR3 protein is CASSSDRGNTEAFF. The CDR3 region has the DNA TGTGCCAGCTCATCCGACAGGGGGAACACTGAAGCTTTCTTT.

The rearrangement links TRBV4-1 to TRBJ1-3; the match to TRBD1 covers 7 bases. J lost 0 bases, V lost 5 bases, and 1 base had no gene match. The CDR3 is made up of 14 amino acids. CDR1 MGHRA and CDR2 YSYEKL come from the germline V gene. This chain's CDR3 is CASSSGGSGNTIYF. The DNA of the CDR3 is TGCGCCAGCAGCTCAGGGGGCTCTGGAAACACCATATATTTT.

V usage is TRBV7-6 and J usage is TRBJ1-2, with a weak D call TRBD1 (5 bases). Germline CDR1 SGHVS, CDR2 FNYEAQ. CDR3 length equals 14 residues. V shed 1 base and J shed 7 bases, with 13 bases lying between them. CDR3 loop: CASSLVAGESGYTF. The DNA of the CDR3 is TGTGCCAGCAGCTTAGTCGCGGGGGAAAGTGGCTACACCTTC.

The chain couples TRBV27 to TRBJ2-7; 8 bases align to TRBD1. J gave up 6 bases and V 0 bases, and 7 bases lay outside the gene matches. The CDR3 runs 15 residues. CDR1 and CDR2 (germline): MNHEY, SMNVEV (reference sequence). The CDR3 region has the DNA TGTGCCAGCAGTTTATCGATCCTGACAGGGGTCGAGCAGTACTTC. This gives the protein CASSLSILTGVEQYF.

The V gene is TRBV19, the J gene TRBJ2-7; 7 positions match TRBD2. Germline assignment: CDR1 LNHDA and CDR2 SQIVND (reference sequence). Trimming removed 5 bases from V and 1 base from J; junction bases left unmatched: 11. The CDR3 contains 16 residues. The CDR3 region is CASSDPPIAGSYEQYF. In DNA form, the CDR3 reads TGTGCCAGTAGTGATCCTCCTATAGCGGGTTCCTACGAGCAGTACTTC.

This sequence joins TRBV19 and TRBJ2-7; D ambiguous. The CDR3 spans 12 residues. Germline V gene data show CDR1 as LNHDA and CDR2 as SQIVND (reference sequence). The ends were cut back, 4 bases at V and 2 bases at J, with 6 bases in the middle. In DNA form, the CDR3 reads TGTGCCAGTAGTAACAATCCCTACGAGCAGTACTTC. Amino acid sequence: CASSNNPYEQYF.

The chain has TRBV24-1 and TRBJ2-2; D may be TRBD2 (6 bases). Germline-derived CDR1 and CDR2 are KGHDR and SFDVKD. The V gene lost 1 base and the J gene lost 1 base, with 9 bases spanning the gap. This CDR3 region has 16 residues. The DNA of the CDR3 is TGTGCCACCAGTGATTTCGCGGGGCAGAACACCGGGGAGCTGTTTTTT. It yields the protein CATSDFAGQNTGELFF.

The V gene is TRBV19, the J gene TRBJ2-2, with TRBD2 matching over 7 bases. Germline V gene data show CDR1 as LNHDA and CDR2 as SQIVND (reference sequence). V trimming: 4 bases; J trimming: 5 bases; junction bases outside the gene matches: 7. The CDR3 has 15 residues. CDR3 amino acids: CASSKVWEGTGELFF. CDR3 nucleotide sequence: TGTGCCAGTAGTAAGGTTTGGGAGGGGACCGGGGAGCTGTTTTTT.

In its sample, this clone was seen once. The chain is built from TRBV28 and TRBJ2-7; 8 nucleotides align to TRBD1. The CDR3 length is 14 residues. J gave up 2 bases and V 6 bases, and 6 bases lay outside the gene matches. Germline V gene sequence: CDR1 MDHEN, CDR2 SYDVKM. The CDR3 coding sequence is TGTGCCAGCAGCCCCACGGACAGGGCCTACGAGCAGTACTTC. Amino acid sequence: CASSPTDRAYEQYF.

The CDR3 reads CASSYAQGARDEQFF. Written as DNA, the CDR3 is TGTGCCAGCAGTTACGCCCAGGGGGCTAGGGATGAGCAGTTCTTC. The genes are TRBV6-2 or TRBV6-3 and TRBJ2-1, with 8 positions matching TRBD1. CDR3 size: 15 residues. From germline, CDR1 is MNHEY and CDR2 SVGEGT. The V segment lost 2 bases and the J segment 8 bases; nucleotides outside the gene matches: 8.

This chain joins TRBV7-2 and TRBJ1-1; the D is unclear. Germline CDR1 is SGHTA and CDR2 is FQGNSA. This CDR3 contains 14 residues. V was cut by 5 bases and J by 0 bases, with 10 bases left in between. Here the CDR3 DNA reads TGTGCCAGCAGCATATATACAGTGAACACTGAAGCTTTCTTT. It translates to CASSIYTVNTEAFF.

This clone was seen just once. The gene calls are TRBV6-5 and TRBJ1-1; D may be TRBD1 (5 bases). CDR1 is MNHEY and CDR2 is SVGAGI in the germline V gene. This CDR3 comprises 15 residues. The V gene lost 6 bases and the J gene lost 4 bases, with 18 bases spanning the gap. CDR3 sequence: CASSRDQDGGTEAFF. As DNA, the CDR3 is TGTGCCAGCAGCCGCGATCAGGACGGGGGCACTGAAGCTTTCTTT.